These T cell receptor beta chains were read from a single sample in a study of blood T cell repertoires in COVID-19. The protocol was immunoSEQ multiplex PCR, while the TCRdb copy is restricted to in-frame clones and leaves out a portion. The repertoire holds under 20,000 clones, with 85% to 95% as singletons. Input material: peripheral blood. The source of these receptors is a woman in her 50s with active COVID-19. Each CDR3 is given without its conserved first and last residue.

J | V | CDR3
TRBJ1-1 | TRBV10-1 | ASSEEANTEAF
TRBJ1-2 | TRBV5-4 | ASSLRGGIYGYT
TRBJ2-7 | TRBV7-2 | ASSRTSGPTYEQY
TRBJ1-5 | TRBV28 | ASSSLGGAEDQPQH
TRBJ2-3 | TRBV27 | ASSSRLAGGTDTQY
TRBJ1-2 | TRBV5-4 | ASSFMRNYGYT
TRBJ1-6 | TRBV18 | ASSQGNNSPLH
TRBJ1-1 | TRBV12-3/TRBV12-4 | ASKTGSYTEAF
TRBJ2-7 | TRBV28 | ASRGTGATYEQY
TRBJ2-3 | TRBV2 | ASSWTGLTDTQY
TRBJ1-3 | TRBV9 | ASSVAQGLGNTIY
TRBJ2-1 | TRBV12-3/TRBV12-4 | ASGLSGNEQF
TRBJ2-3 | TRBV7-9 | ASSLGLAGGDTQY
TRBJ1-5 | TRBV7-9 | ASSLDIQPQH
TRBJ1-6 | TRBV5-4 | ASSKRQGIGPLH
TRBJ1-2 | TRBV12-3/TRBV12-4 | ASSFSGEYGYT
TRBJ1-6 | TRBV27 | ASSLFQGWSPLH
TRBJ2-1 | TRBV11-2 | ASSVEIAGALDEQF
TRBJ1-2 | TRBV19 | ASSPGLYGYT
TRBJ2-5 | TRBV19 | ASSIVGAVSGSLETQY
TRBJ2-5 | TRBV7-7 | ASSHSPRAQETQY
TRBJ2-1 | TRBV7-7 | ASSFGSGDNEQF
TRBJ1-1 | TRBV27 | ASSFQGEIVTEAF
TRBJ2-5 | TRBV15 | ATSIEQAGAQY
TRBJ2-7 | TRBV15 | ATSPEPQTYEQY
TRBJ2-1 | TRBV6-1 | ASSERDSSSYNEQF
TRBJ1-5 | TRBV28 | ASRNRVGAQH
TRBJ2-7 | TRBV9 | ASSVGGSGAYEQY
TRBJ2-1 | TRBV5-1 | ASSETSPSYNEQF
TRBJ1-2 | TRBV5-1 | ASSLGTGMDGYT
TRBJ1-6 | TRBV3-1/TRBV3-2 | ASSQAGGSPLH
TRBJ2-5 | TRBV28 | ASSPLFVAGGETQY
TRBJ2-3 | TRBV15 | ATSRSPKDRAWGTDTQY
TRBJ2-1 | TRBV12-3/TRBV12-4 | ASSTREDEQF
TRBJ2-1 | TRBV7-2 | ASSSEGASFYEQF
TRBJ2-5 | TRBV7-9 | ASSFSVQETQY
TRBJ1-4 | TRBV18 | ASSLRDRIQGGEKLF
TRBJ2-5 | TRBV5-4 | ASSLGGQKETQY
TRBJ2-7 | TRBV27 | ASSQWTGNYEQY
TRBJ2-1 | TRBV11-3 | ASSLGGRAKAEQF
TRBJ2-7 | TRBV7-2 | ASSLSIAGGNYEQY
TRBJ2-7 | TRBV7-8 | ASSSELAAYEQY
TRBJ1-2 | TRBV19 | ASSTHQKNYGYT
TRBJ2-2 | TRBV18 | ASSHRVGELF
TRBJ2-7 | TRBV18 | ASSPSLAGSNEQY
TRBJ2-2 | TRBV30 | AWSYGSNTGELF
TRBJ2-4 | TRBV7-9 | ASSLSPGVEGNIQY
TRBJ2-7 | TRBV19 | ASRISGTAHEQY